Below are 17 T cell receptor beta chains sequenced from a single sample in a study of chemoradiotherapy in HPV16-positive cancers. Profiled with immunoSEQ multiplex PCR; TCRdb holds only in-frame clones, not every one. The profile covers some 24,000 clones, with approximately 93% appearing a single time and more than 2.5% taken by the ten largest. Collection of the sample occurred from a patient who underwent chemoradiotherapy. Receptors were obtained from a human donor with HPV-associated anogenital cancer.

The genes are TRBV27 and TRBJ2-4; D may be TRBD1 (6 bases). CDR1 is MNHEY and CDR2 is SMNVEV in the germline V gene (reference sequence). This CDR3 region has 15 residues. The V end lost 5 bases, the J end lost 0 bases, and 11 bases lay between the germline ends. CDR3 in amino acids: CASSADRLAKNIQYF. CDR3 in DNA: TGTGCCAGCAGTGCCGACAGGCTAGCCAAAAACATTCAGTACTTC.

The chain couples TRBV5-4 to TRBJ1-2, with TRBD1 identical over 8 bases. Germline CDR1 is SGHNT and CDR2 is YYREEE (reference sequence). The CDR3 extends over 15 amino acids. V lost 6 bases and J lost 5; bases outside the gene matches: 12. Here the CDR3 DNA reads TGTGCCAGCACTCTGCCCCGACAGGGGAGTTATGGCTACACCTTC. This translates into CASTLPRQGSYGYTF.

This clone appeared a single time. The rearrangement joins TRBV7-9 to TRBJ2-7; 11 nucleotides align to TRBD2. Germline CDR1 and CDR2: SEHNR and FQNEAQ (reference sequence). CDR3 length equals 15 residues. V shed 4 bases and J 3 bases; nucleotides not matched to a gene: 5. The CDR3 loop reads CASSSQTSGIYEQYF. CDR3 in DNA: TGTGCCAGCAGCTCGCAGACTAGCGGGATCTACGAGCAGTACTTC.

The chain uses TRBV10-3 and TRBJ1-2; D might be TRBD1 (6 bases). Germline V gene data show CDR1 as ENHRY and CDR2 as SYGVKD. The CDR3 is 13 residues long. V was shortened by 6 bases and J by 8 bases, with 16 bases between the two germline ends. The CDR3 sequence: CAISRGTLGGYTF. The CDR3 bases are TGTGCCATCAGCCGGGGGACATTAGGCGGCTACACCTTC.

DNA for the CDR3: TGTGCCACCTGGGACTTTTATGGCTACACCTTC. Translation: CATWDFYGYTF. The chain employs TRBV6-1 and TRBJ1-2; the D gene is possibly TRBD1 (5 bases). The CDR3 runs 11 residues. Trimming left V 10 bases short and J 5 bases short, with 11 bases between. The germline V gene has CDR1 MNHNS and CDR2 SASEGT.

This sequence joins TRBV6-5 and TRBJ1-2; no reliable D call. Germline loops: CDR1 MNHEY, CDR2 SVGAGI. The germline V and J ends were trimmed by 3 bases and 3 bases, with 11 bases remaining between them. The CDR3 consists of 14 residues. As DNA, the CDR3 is TGTGCCAGCAGTTATTGGGGAGGTGACTATGGCTACACCTTC. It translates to CASSYWGGDYGYTF.

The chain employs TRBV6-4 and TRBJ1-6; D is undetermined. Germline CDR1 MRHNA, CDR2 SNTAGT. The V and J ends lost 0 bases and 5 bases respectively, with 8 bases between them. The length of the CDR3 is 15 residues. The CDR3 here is CASSDSQGHNSPLHF. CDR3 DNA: TGTGCCAGCAGTGACTCTCAAGGGCATAATTCACCCCTCCACTTT.

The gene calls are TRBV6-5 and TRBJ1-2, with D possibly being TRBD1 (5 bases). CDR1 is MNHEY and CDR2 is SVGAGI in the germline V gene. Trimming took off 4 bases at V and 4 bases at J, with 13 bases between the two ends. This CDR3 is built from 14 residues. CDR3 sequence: CASSFSDSFYGYTF. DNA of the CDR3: TGTGCCAGCAGTTTCTCCGACAGCTTCTATGGCTACACCTTC.

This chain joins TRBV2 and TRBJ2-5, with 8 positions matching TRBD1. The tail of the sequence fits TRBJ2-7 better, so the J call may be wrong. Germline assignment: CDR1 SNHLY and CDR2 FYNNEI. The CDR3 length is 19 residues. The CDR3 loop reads CASRPQGAVRNPFSYEQYF. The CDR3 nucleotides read TGTGCCAGCAGGCCCCAGGGGGCCGTCCGCAACCCCTTCTCCTACGAGCAGTACTTC.

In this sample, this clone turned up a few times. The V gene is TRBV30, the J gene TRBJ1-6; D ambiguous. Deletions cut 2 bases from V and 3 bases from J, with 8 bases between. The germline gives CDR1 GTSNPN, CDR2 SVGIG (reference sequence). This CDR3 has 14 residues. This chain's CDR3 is CAWSKNSYNSPLHF. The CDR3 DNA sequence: TGTGCCTGGAGTAAAAACAGCTATAATTCACCCCTCCACTTT. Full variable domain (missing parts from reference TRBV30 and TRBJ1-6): SQTIHQWPATLVQPVGSPLSLECTVEGTSNPNLYWYRQAAGRGLQLLFYSVGIGQISSEVPQNLSASRPQDRQFILSSKKLLLSDSGFYLCAWSKNSYNSPLHFGNGTRLTVT.

The CDR3 sequence is CASSRDRENVNEQFF. The CDR3 DNA sequence: TGCGCCAGCAGCCGGGACAGGGAAAACGTCAATGAGCAGTTCTTC. The chain uses TRBV4-1 and TRBJ2-1; TRBD1 matches at 9 bases. V dropped 4 bases and J dropped 6; count of bases not matched to a gene: 7. CDR3 size: 15 residues. Germline V gene sequence: CDR1 MGHRA, CDR2 YSYEKL.

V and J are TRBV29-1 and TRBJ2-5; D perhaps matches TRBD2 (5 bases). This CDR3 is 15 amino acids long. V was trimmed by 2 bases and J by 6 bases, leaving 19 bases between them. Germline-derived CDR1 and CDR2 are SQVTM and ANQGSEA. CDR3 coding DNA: TGCAGCGTTGAAATACCTCGCGAGGGCCCGAAGACCCAGTACTTC. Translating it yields CSVEIPREGPKTQYF.

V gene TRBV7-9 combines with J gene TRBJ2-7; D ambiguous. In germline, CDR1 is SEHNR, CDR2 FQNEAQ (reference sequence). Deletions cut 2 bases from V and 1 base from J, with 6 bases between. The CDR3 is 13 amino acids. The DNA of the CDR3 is TGTGCCAGCAGCTTATTGCAGTCCTACGAGCAGTACTTC. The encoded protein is CASSLLQSYEQYF.

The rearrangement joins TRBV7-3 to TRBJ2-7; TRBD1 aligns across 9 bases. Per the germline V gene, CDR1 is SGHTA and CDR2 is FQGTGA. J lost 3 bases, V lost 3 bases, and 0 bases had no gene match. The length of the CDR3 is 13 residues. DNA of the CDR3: TGTGCCAGCAGCTTGACAGGGGGCTACGAGCAGTACTTC. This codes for CASSLTGGYEQYF.

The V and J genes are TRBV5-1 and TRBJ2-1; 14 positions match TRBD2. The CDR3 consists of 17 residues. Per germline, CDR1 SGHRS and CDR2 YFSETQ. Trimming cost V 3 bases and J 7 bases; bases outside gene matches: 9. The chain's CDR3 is CASSSRTTSGRANEQFF. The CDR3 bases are TGCGCCAGCAGCTCCCGAACGACTAGCGGGAGGGCTAATGAGCAGTTCTTC.

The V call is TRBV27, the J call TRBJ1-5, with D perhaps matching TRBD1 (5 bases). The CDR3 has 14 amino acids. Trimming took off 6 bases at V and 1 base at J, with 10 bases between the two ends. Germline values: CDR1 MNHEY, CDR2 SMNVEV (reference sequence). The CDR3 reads CASRQGLSNQPQHF. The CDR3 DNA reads TGTGCCAGCAGGCAGGGTCTGAGCAATCAGCCCCAGCATTTT.

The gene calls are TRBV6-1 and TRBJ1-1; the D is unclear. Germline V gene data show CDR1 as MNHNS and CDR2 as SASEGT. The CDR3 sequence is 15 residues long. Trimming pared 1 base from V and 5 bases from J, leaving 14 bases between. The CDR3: CASSEGRSRTTEAFF. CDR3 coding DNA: TGTGCCAGCAGTGAAGGCAGATCCCGAACTACTGAAGCTTTCTTT.